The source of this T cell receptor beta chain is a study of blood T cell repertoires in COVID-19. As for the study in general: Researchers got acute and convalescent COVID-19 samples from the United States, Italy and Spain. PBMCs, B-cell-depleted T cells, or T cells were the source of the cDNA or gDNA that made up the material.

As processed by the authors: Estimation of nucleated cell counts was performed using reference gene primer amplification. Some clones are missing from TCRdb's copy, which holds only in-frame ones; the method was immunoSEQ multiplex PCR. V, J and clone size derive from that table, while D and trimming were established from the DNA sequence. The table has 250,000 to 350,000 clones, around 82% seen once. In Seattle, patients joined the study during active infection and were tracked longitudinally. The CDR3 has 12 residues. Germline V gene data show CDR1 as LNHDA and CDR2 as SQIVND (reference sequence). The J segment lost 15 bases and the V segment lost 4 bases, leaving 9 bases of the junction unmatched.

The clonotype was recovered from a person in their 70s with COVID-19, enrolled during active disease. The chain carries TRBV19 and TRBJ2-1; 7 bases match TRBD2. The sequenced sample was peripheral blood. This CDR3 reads CASSTSGKIRFF. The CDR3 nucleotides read TGTGCCAGTAGTACTAGCGGTAAAATACGGTTCTTC.